This T cell receptor (beta chain) was identified during a study of T cell responses to AZD1222 COVID-19 vaccine. Clones were read by immunoSEQ multiplex PCR, and TCRdb kept only the in-frame ones, dropping some. The table shows about 94,000 clones, with around nine tenths occurring only once. CDR1 MNHEY and CDR2 SVGAGI come from the germline V gene. V lost 7 bases, J lost 7 bases, and 20 bases lay in between. The CDR3 runs 14 residues. Of note for this clone: Its antigen remains unidentified.

Study-level results: Variant regions that are unmutated are reportedly the target of nearly half of spike-specific TCRs. CD4 TCRs associated with vaccination spanned spike, dominating at 160-218 and 743-854. Females made up more of the donors, who were largely white British, and clonal diversity may have come out too low.

This clonotype was obtained from an adult in good health. The J gene is TRBJ2-7, the V gene TRBV6-5, with D tentatively TRBD1 (6 bases). Sequenced here: peripheral blood, sampled on day 0 of AZD1222 vaccination. CDR3 loop: CASNQFQGSGEQYF. The DNA of the CDR3 is TGTGCCAGCAACCAATTCCAGGGGTCGGGAGAGCAGTACTTC.